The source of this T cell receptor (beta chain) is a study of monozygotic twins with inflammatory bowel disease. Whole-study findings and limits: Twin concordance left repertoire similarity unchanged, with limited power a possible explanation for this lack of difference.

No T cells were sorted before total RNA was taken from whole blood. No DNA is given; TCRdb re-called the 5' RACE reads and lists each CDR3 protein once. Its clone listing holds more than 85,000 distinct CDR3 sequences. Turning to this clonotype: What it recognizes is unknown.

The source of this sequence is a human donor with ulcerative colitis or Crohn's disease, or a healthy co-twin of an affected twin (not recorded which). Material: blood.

This CDR3 is CASSQANRGRDQPQHF. The chain links TRBV4-1 to TRBJ1-5; TCRdb proposes TRBD1, but this gene call is untestable without DNA. The CDR3 covers 16 residues. Germline loops: CDR1 MGHRA, CDR2 YSYEKL.